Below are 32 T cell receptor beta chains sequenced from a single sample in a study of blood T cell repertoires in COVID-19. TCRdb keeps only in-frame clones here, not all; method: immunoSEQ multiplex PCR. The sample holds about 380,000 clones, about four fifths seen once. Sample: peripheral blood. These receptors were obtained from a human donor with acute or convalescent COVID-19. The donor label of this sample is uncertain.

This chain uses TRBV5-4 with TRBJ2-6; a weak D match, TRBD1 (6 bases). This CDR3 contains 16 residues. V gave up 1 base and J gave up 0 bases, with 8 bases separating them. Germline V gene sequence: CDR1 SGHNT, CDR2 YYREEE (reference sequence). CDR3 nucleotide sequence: TGTGCCAGCAGCTTGAGGGGGTCCTCTGGGGCCAACGTCCTGACTTTC. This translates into CASSLRGSSGANVLTF. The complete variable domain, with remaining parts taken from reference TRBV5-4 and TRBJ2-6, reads ETGVTQSPTHLIKTRGQQVTLRCSSQSGHNTVSWYQQALGQGPQFIFQYYREEENGRGNFPPRFSGLQFPNYSSELNVNALELDDSALYLCASSLRGSSGANVLTFGAGSRLTVL.

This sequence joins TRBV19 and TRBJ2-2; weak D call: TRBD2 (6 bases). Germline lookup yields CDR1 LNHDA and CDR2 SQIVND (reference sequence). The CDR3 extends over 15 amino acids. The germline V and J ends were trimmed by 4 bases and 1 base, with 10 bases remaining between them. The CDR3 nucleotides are TGTGCCAGTAGTAATATGGGACTGAACACCGGGGAGCTGTTTTTT. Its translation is CASSNMGLNTGELFF.

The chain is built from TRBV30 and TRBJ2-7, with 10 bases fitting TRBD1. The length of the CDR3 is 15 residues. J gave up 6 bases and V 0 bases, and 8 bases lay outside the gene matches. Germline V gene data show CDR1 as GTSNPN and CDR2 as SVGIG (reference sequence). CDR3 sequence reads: CAWSVRRTGGSEQYF. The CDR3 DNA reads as TGTGCCTGGAGTGTAAGGAGGACAGGGGGGAGCGAGCAGTACTTC.

The chain's CDR3 is CASSPQDSTPQHF. The DNA of the CDR3 is TGTGCCAGCTCACCTCAGGACAGTACGCCCCAGCATTTT. This chain uses TRBV18 with TRBJ1-5, with D possibly matching TRBD1 (6 bases). With 3 bases removed from V and 9 bases from J, the gap between germline ends came to 12 bases. The germline gives CDR1 KGHSH, CDR2 LQKENI. The CDR3 spans 13 residues.

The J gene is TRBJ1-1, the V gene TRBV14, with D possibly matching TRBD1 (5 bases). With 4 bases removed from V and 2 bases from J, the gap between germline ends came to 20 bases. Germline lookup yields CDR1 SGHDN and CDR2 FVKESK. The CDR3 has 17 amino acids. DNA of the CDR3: TGTGCCAGCAGCCGAGGACATCCCATTACCCAAAACACTGAAGCTTTCTTT. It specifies CASSRGHPITQNTEAFF.

CDR3 coding DNA: TGTGCCAGTAGTTGGGGCAATCTCCGGAACACTGAAGCTTTCTTT. Its translation: CASSWGNLRNTEAFF. The V and J genes are TRBV19 and TRBJ1-1; a possible D gene is TRBD1 (5 bases). Trimming took off 5 bases at V and 1 base at J, with 14 bases between the two ends. The CDR3 sequence is 15 residues long. Per germline, CDR1 LNHDA and CDR2 SQIVND (reference sequence).

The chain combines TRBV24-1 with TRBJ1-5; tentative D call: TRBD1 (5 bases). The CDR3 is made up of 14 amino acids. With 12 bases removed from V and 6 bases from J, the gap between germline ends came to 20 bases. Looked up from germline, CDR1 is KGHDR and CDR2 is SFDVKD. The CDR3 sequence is CASPRGESGQPQHF. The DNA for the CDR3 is TGTGCCTCACCCCGGGGGGAGAGTGGTCAGCCCCAGCATTTT.

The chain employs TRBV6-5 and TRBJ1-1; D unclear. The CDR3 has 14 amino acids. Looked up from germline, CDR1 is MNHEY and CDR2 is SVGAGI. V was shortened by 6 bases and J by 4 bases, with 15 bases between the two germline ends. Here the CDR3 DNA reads TGTGCCAGCAGGTACGAGGCCGCCGTCACTGAAGCTTTCTTT. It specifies CASRYEAAVTEAFF.

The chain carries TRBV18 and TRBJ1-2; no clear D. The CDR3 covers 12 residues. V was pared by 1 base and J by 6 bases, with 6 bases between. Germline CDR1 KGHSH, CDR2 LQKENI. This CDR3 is CASSPLEDGYTF. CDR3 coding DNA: TGTGCCAGCTCACCACTTGAGGATGGCTACACCTTC.

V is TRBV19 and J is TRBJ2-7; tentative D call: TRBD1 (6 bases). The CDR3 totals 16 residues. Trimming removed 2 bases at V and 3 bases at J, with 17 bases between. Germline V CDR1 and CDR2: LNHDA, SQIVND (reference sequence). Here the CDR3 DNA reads TGTGCCAGTAGTATAAGTATTCTGGACAGACACTACGAGCAGTACTTC. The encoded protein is CASSISILDRHYEQYF.

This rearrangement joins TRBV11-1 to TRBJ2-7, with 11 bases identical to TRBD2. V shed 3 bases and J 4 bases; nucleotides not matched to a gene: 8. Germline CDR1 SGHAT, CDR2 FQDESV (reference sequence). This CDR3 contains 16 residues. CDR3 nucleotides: TGTGCCAGCAGCTTTAGTTTCTCTAGCGGGAGGTACGAGCAGTACTTC. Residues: CASSFSFSSGRYEQYF.

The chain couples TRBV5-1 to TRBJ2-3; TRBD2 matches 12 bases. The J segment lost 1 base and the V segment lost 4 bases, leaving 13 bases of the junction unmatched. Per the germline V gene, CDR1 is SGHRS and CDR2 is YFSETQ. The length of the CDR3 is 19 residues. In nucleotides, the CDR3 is TGCGCCAGCAGCCACCCCCAAGCTAGCGGGGGGGCGGGCACAGATACGCAGTATTTT. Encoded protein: CASSHPQASGGAGTDTQYF.

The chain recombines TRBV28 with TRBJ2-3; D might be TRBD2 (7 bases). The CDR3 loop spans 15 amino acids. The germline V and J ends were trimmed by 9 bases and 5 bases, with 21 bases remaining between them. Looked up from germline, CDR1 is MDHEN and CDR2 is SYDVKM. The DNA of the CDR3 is TGTGCCAGTATACAAGGGGGGGTATATGTAGATACGCAGTATTTT. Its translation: CASIQGGVYVDTQYF.

This CDR3 is CASSSQGLSAGNTIYF. The CDR3 DNA sequence: TGTGCCAGCTCATCCCAGGGCCTCTCCGCGGGAAACACCATATATTTT. The rearrangement links TRBV18 to TRBJ1-3; D may be TRBD1 (5 bases). This CDR3 is built from 16 residues. Germline V lookup: CDR1 KGHSH, CDR2 LQKENI. Trimming stripped 5 bases from V and 4 bases from J, with 18 bases between.

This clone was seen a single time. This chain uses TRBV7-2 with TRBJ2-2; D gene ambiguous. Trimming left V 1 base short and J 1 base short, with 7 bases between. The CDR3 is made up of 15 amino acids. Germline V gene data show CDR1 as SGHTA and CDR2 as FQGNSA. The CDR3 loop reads CASSLVYGNTGELFF. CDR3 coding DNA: TGTGCCAGCAGCTTAGTGTACGGGAACACCGGGGAGCTGTTTTTT.

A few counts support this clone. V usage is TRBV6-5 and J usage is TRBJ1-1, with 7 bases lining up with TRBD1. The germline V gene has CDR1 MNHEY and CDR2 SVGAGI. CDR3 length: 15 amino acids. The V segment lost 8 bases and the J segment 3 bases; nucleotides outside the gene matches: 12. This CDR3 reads CASLTLQGIYTEAFF. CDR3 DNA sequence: TGTGCCAGCCTCACCCTACAGGGGATTTACACTGAAGCTTTCTTT.

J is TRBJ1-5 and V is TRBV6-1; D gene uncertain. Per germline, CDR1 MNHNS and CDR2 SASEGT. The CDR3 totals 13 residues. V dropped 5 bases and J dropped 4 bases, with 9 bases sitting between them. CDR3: CASSSRFNQPQHF. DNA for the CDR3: TGTGCCAGCAGTTCCAGGTTTAATCAGCCCCAGCATTTT.

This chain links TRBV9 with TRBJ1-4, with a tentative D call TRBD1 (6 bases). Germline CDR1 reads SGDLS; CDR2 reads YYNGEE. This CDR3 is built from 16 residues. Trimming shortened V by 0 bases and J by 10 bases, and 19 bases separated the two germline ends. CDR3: CASSVALAAGEGKLFF. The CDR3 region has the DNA TGTGCCAGCAGCGTAGCCCTGGCGGCAGGGGAGGGAAAACTGTTTTTT.

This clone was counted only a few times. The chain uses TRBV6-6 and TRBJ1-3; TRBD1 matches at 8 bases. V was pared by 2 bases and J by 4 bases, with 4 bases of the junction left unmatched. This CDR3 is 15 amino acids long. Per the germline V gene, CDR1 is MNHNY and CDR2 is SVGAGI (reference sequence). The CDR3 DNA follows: TGTGCCAGCAGTTACCAGGGGGCGAGGGGAAACACCATATATTTT. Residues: CASSYQGARGNTIYF.

The DNA of the CDR3 is TGTGCCAGCAGCGTAACAGGGGGTCACGTCCTGACTTTC. It specifies CASSVTGGHVLTF. This chain joins TRBV9 and TRBJ2-6; 8 bases fit TRBD1. This CDR3 is 13 amino acids long. The junction had 2 bases not matched to a gene; V was cut back by 1 base and J by 11 bases. CDR1 and CDR2 from the germline V gene are SGDLS and YYNGEE.

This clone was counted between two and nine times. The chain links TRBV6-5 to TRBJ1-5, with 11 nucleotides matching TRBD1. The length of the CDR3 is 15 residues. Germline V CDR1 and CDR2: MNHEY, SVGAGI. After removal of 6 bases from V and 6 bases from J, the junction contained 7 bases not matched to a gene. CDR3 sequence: CASSRGTGGRQPQHF. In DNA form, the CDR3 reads TGTGCCAGCAGCCGAGGGACAGGGGGGCGTCAGCCCCAGCATTTT.

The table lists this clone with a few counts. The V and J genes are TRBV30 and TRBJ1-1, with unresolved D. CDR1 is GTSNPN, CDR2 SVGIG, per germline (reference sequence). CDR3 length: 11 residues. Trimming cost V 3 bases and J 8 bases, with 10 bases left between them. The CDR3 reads CAWRVIGEAFF. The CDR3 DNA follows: TGTGCCTGGAGAGTAATTGGCGAAGCTTTCTTT.

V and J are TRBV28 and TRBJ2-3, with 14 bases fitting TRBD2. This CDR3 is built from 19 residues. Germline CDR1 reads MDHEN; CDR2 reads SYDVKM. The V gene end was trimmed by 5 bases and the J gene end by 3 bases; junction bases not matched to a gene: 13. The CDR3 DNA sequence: TGTGCCAGCAGTCCACCGACCGGACTAGCGGGGGGTGCGACAGATACGCAGTATTTT. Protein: CASSPPTGLAGGATDTQYF.

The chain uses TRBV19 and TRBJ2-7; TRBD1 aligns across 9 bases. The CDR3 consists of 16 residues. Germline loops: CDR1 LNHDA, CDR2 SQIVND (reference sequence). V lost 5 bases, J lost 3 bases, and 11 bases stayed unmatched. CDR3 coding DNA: TGTGCCAGTAGTCCGATAAGCGCGGACAGGGGCTACGAGCAGTACTTC. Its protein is CASSPISADRGYEQYF.

The CDR3 DNA follows: TGTGCCAGTAGGGCGATTTATGGGGGGGCTAACACTGAAGCTTTCTTT. Residues: CASRAIYGGANTEAFF. The chain combines TRBV19 with TRBJ1-1, with D maybe TRBD1 (6 bases). Germline lookup yields CDR1 LNHDA and CDR2 SQIVND (reference sequence). This CDR3 region has 16 residues. V lost 6 bases to trimming and J lost 2 bases, with 19 bases between them.

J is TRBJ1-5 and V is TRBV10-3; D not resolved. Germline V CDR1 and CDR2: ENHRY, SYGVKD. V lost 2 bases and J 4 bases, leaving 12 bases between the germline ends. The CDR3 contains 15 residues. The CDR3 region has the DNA TGTGCCATCAGTGAGGACTTTCTAGCAAATCAGCCCCAGCATTTT. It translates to CAISEDFLANQPQHF.

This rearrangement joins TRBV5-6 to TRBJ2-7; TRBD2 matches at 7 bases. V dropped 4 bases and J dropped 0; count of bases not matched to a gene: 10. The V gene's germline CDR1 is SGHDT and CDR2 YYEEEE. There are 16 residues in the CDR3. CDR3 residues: CASSPYIAGVSYEQYF. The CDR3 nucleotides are TGTGCCAGCAGCCCCTATATAGCGGGCGTCTCCTACGAGCAGTACTTC.

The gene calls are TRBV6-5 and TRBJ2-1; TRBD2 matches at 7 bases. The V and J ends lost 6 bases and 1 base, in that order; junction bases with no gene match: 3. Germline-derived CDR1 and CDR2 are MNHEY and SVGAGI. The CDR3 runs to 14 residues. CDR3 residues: CASRSGGSYNEQFF. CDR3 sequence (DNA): TGTGCCAGCAGATCCGGGGGGTCCTACAATGAGCAGTTCTTC.

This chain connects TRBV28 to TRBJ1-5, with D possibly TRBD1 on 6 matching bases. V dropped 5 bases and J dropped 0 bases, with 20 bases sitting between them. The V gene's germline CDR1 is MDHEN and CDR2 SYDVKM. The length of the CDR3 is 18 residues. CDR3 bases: TGTGCCAGCAGTCTGCCTCCCAGGGGATCTAATAGCAATCAGCCCCAGCATTTT. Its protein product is CASSLPPRGSNSNQPQHF.

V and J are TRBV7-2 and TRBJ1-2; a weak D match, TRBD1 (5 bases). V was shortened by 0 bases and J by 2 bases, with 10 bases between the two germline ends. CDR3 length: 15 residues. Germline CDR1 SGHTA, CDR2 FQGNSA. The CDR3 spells CASSLASGVNYGYTF. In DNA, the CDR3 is TGTGCCAGCAGCTTAGCGTCGGGGGTGAACTATGGCTACACCTTC.

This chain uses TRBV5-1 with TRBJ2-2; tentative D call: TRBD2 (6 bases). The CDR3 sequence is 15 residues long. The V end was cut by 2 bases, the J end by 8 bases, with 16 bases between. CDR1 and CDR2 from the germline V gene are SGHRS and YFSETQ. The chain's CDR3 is CASSFGWGDEGELFF. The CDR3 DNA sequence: TGCGCCAGCAGCTTCGGATGGGGGGACGAGGGGGAGCTGTTTTTT.

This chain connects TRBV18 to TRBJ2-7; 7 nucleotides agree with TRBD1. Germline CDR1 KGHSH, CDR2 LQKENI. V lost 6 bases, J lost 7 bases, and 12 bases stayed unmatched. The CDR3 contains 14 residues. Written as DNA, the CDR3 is TGTGCCAGCTCCCAATACGGACAGGACCCAGAGCAGTACTTC. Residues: CASSQYGQDPEQYF.